The 29 T cell receptor beta chains listed next were all sequenced from one sample in a study of blood T cell repertoires in COVID-19. TCRdb keeps only in-frame clones here, not all; method: immunoSEQ multiplex PCR. The sample yields some 190,000 clones, more than 75% seen once. Sequencing was performed on peripheral blood. The receptor source for this set is a person aged 70 to 80 with COVID-19, enrolled during active disease.

CDR3 loop: CASSLWGNYGYTF. The CDR3 DNA reads TGTGCCAGCAGTTTGTGGGGCAACTATGGCTACACCTTC. The rearrangement joins TRBV27 to TRBJ1-2; D is perhaps TRBD1 (5 bases). The CDR3 covers 13 residues. The germline CDR1 and CDR2 sequences are MNHEY and SMNVEV (reference sequence). Deletions cut 3 bases from V and 2 bases from J, with 7 bases between.

The chain links TRBV4-3 to TRBJ2-7; weak D call: TRBD2 (6 bases). V dropped 0 bases and J dropped 0 bases, with 18 bases sitting between them. Germline lookup yields CDR1 LGHNA and CDR2 YSLEER. The CDR3 extends over 18 amino acids. The CDR3 DNA is TGCGCCAGCAGCCAAGATCAGTCCCTTACCGGGAGCTCCTACGAGCAGTACTTC. Its translation is CASSQDQSLTGSSYEQYF.

The rearrangement uses TRBV6-2 or TRBV6-3 and TRBJ1-5, with D perhaps matching TRBD1 (5 bases). In germline, CDR1 is MNHEY, CDR2 SVGEGT. The CDR3 sequence is 16 residues long. Trimming left V 4 bases short and J 2 bases short, with 15 bases between. CDR3 bases: TGTGCCAGCAGTTCGGCGGGGGAAATGGGCAATCAGCCCCAGCATTTT. It is translated as CASSSAGEMGNQPQHF.

The CDR3 is CASSGTSGYNEQFF. DNA of the CDR3: TGTGCCAGCAGCGGGACTAGCGGGTACAATGAGCAGTTCTTC. V gene TRBV9 combines with J gene TRBJ2-1; TRBD2 agrees at 11 bases. Germline V gives CDR1 SGDLS, CDR2 YYNGEE. The CDR3 spans 14 residues. V lost 3 bases to trimming and J lost 4 bases; unmatched junction nucleotides: 0.

The CDR3 nucleotides read TGTGCCAGCAGCAGGGGGGGTCGGAACACTGAAGCTTTCTTT. Translated, it gives CASSRGGRNTEAFF. The chain uses TRBV9 and TRBJ1-1; tentative D call: TRBD1 (6 bases). There are 14 residues in the CDR3. CDR1 and CDR2 from the germline V gene are SGDLS and YYNGEE. V lost 4 bases to trimming and J lost 1 base, with 11 bases between them.

The rearrangement uses TRBV14 and TRBJ2-5; D possibly corresponds to TRBD2 (6 bases). Per the germline V gene, CDR1 is SGHDN and CDR2 is FVKESK. The V and J ends lost 6 bases and 2 bases respectively, with 16 bases between them. This CDR3 has 15 amino acids. The CDR3 region is CASRRSGPPQETQYF. The CDR3 DNA follows: TGTGCCAGCAGGCGAAGCGGGCCCCCACAAGAGACCCAGTACTTC.

The chain links TRBV3-1 (or the pseudogene TRBV3-2) to TRBJ1-5; no definite D call. V lost 3 bases, J lost 3 bases, and 6 bases lay in between. The CDR3 loop spans 13 amino acids. Germline V gene lookup returns CDR1 LGHDT and CDR2 YNNKEL (reference sequence). CDR3 nucleotide sequence: TGTGCCAGCAGCCAGAGTCCCAATCAGCCCCAGCATTTT. Protein product: CASSQSPNQPQHF.

V and J are TRBV18 and TRBJ2-5; 13 bases match TRBD2. V shed 3 bases, J shed 5 bases, and the junction held 3 bases outside the gene matches. This CDR3 spans 15 amino acids. Germline lookup yields CDR1 KGHSH and CDR2 LQKENI. Here the CDR3 DNA reads TGTGCCAGCTCACCCGGACTAGCGGGGGCGGAGACCCAGTACTTC. Its protein product is CASSPGLAGAETQYF. Variable domain in full (rest from reference TRBV18 and TRBJ2-5): NAGVMQNPRHLVRRRGQEARLRCSPMKGHSHVYWYRQLPEEGLKFMVYLQKENIIDESGMPKERFSAEFPKEGPSILRIQQVVRGDSAAYFCASSPGLAGAETQYFGPGTRLLVL.

This clone was observed a handful of times. The chain uses TRBV24-1 and TRBJ1-2, with a possible D match to TRBD1 (6 bases). From germline, CDR1 is KGHDR and CDR2 SFDVKD. There are 15 residues in the CDR3. V was pared by 6 bases and J by 6 bases, with 19 bases between. CDR3 region: CATSRGGGAFDGYTF. CDR3 nucleotide sequence: TGTGCCACCAGTCGCGGAGGGGGGGCGTTTGATGGCTACACCTTC.

The rearrangement uses TRBV7-8 and TRBJ2-1, with 8 bases fitting TRBD1. The CDR3 sequence is 16 residues long. The V gene's germline CDR1 is SGHVS and CDR2 FQNEAQ. V trimming: 3 bases; J trimming: 4 bases; junction bases outside the gene matches: 8. The CDR3 nucleotides are TGTGCCAGCAGCTTCCAGAACAGGGGGAAATACAATGAGCAGTTCTTC. This gives the protein CASSFQNRGKYNEQFF.

This rearrangement joins TRBV6-5 to TRBJ1-4; D might be TRBD1 (5 bases). The germline V gene encodes CDR1 MNHEY and CDR2 SVGAGI. Between the trimmed V and J ends, which lost 6 bases and 0 bases, there was a span of 8 bases. The CDR3 has 14 amino acids. CDR3 DNA: TGTGCCAGCAGCCTGACAGCAACTAATGAAAAACTGTTTTTT. This sequence encodes CASSLTATNEKLFF.

The V and J genes are TRBV6-5 and TRBJ2-2; 8 bases match TRBD1. The junction had 8 bases not matched to a gene; V was cut back by 7 bases and J by 4 bases. Per germline, CDR1 MNHEY and CDR2 SVGAGI. The CDR3 loop spans 15 amino acids. The CDR3 DNA reads TGTGCCAGCATGGCAGGGGGCGCCGGCACCGGGGAGCTGTTTTTT. Protein: CASMAGGAGTGELFF.

Here the CDR3 DNA reads TGTGCCAGCAGCTCCAGACTAGCGGGGGGGGTGGTCAATGAGCAGTTCTTC. This sequence encodes CASSSRLAGGVVNEQFF. V is TRBV7-2 and J is TRBJ2-1; TRBD2 matches at 14 bases. CDR3 size: 17 residues. Germline CDR1 reads SGHTA; CDR2 reads FQGNSA. After removal of 4 bases from V and 6 bases from J, the junction contained 8 bases not matched to a gene.

This rearrangement joins TRBV28 to TRBJ2-4; D gene ambiguous. This CDR3 is built from 15 residues. Deletions cut 4 bases from V and 0 bases from J, with 10 bases between. The germline gives CDR1 MDHEN, CDR2 SYDVKM. CDR3 protein: CASSSIVIAKNIQYF. As DNA, the CDR3 is TGTGCCAGCAGTTCGATAGTTATAGCCAAAAACATTCAGTACTTC.

This chain links TRBV6-2 or TRBV6-3 with TRBJ2-1; tentatively, D is TRBD2 (7 bases). CDR1 is MNHEY and CDR2 is SVGEGT in the germline V gene. V lost 3 bases, J lost 0 bases, and 12 bases lay in between. The length of the CDR3 is 16 residues. CDR3 sequence reads: CASSYRGGSSYNEQFF. The CDR3 DNA reads as TGTGCCAGCAGTTATAGGGGGGGGTCCTCCTACAATGAGCAGTTCTTC.

CDR3 nucleotide sequence: TGTGCCAGCAGCTTGCGAGCGGGAGTAGGCAATGAGCAGTTCTTC. It encodes CASSLRAGVGNEQFF. This chain joins TRBV3-1 (or the pseudogene TRBV3-2) and TRBJ2-1; 8 bases are shared with TRBD2. The CDR3 is 15 amino acids. The J segment lost 6 bases and the V segment lost 5 bases, leaving 9 bases of the junction unmatched. From germline, CDR1 is LGHDT and CDR2 YNNKEL (reference sequence).

The CDR3 bases are TGTGCCAGCAGCCCAGCGGGACAGGGGGTTGGAAACACCATATATTTT. Translation gives CASSPAGQGVGNTIYF. The J gene is TRBJ1-3, the V gene TRBV9, with 11 bases that match TRBD1. CDR1 and CDR2 from the germline V gene are SGDLS and YYNGEE. V was pared by 4 bases and J by 3 bases, with 6 bases of the junction left unmatched. The CDR3 has 16 amino acids.

This chain connects TRBV5-5 to TRBJ2-3, with TRBD2 identical over 10 bases. The V and J ends lost 1 base and 3 bases, in that order; junction bases with no gene match: 2. The germline CDR1 and CDR2 sequences are SGHKS and YYEKEE (reference sequence). There are 15 residues in the CDR3. The CDR3 spells CASSLSGLATDTQYF. The DNA of the CDR3 is TGTGCCAGCAGCTTGTCGGGACTAGCGACAGATACGCAGTATTTT.

The chain links TRBV7-9 to TRBJ1-4, with 10 nucleotides matching TRBD1. The germline gives CDR1 SEHNR, CDR2 FQNEAQ (reference sequence). This CDR3 spans 15 amino acids. Trimming cost V 2 bases and J 8 bases; bases outside gene matches: 5. The CDR3 sequence is CASSLTGTGDEKLFF. In nucleotides, the CDR3 is TGTGCCAGCAGCTTAACGGGGACAGGGGACGAAAAACTGTTTTTT.

The chain carries TRBV2 and TRBJ1-2; D is perhaps TRBD1 (6 bases). Germline-derived CDR1 and CDR2 are SNHLY and FYNNEI. The length of the CDR3 is 17 residues. Trimming took 5 bases from V and 3 from J, leaving 22 bases between them. The CDR3 here is CASSYSASETGDYGYTF. CDR3 bases: TGTGCCAGCAGTTATTCGGCATCCGAGACAGGTGACTATGGCTACACCTTC.

The genes are TRBV2 and TRBJ2-5; D perhaps matches TRBD1 (5 bases). Germline CDR1 SNHLY, CDR2 FYNNEI. This CDR3 region has 14 residues. V lost 0 bases and J 3 bases, leaving 8 bases between the germline ends. The CDR3: CASSEAPGKETQYF. DNA for the CDR3: TGTGCCAGCAGTGAAGCGCCAGGGAAAGAGACCCAGTACTTC.

The rearrangement joins TRBV5-1 to TRBJ1-2; D gene ambiguous. V was cut by 4 bases and J by 5 bases, with 18 bases left in between. Germline loops: CDR1 SGHRS, CDR2 YFSETQ. This CDR3 region has 15 residues. Written as DNA, the CDR3 is TGCGCCAGCAGCCTGGCCGCTCGAAACTCTTATGGCTACACCTTC. Translated, it gives CASSLAARNSYGYTF.

The sample holds one count of this clone. CDR3 DNA sequence: TGTGCCAGCAGATCTGCCGGGGGGCCTAATCAGCCCCAGCATTTT. This codes for CASRSAGGPNQPQHF. The rearrangement links TRBV28 to TRBJ1-5; D is possibly TRBD1 (6 bases). Trimming took 6 bases from V and 4 from J, leaving 16 bases between them. This CDR3 is built from 15 residues. In germline, CDR1 is MDHEN, CDR2 SYDVKM.

This clone was counted once. V gene TRBV25-1 combines with J gene TRBJ2-2, with D maybe TRBD2 (6 bases). The CDR3 is made up of 15 amino acids. Germline V gene lookup returns CDR1 MGHDK and CDR2 SYGVNS. Trimming stripped 1 base from V and 3 bases from J, with 9 bases between. This CDR3 is CASSELTGDTGELFF. Here the CDR3 DNA reads TGTGCCAGCAGTGAATTAACGGGGGACACCGGGGAGCTGTTTTTT.

The rearrangement joins TRBV7-9 to TRBJ2-7; TRBD2 agrees at 7 bases. V lost 0 bases, J lost 1 base, and 9 bases stayed unmatched. CDR3 size: 17 residues. Germline loops: CDR1 SEHNR, CDR2 FQNEAQ (reference sequence). The CDR3 nucleotides are TGTGCCAGCAGCTTAGCGCTATCCAGCGGGGCATCCTACGAGCAGTACTTC. This codes for CASSLALSSGASYEQYF.

The CDR3 spells CASSPTSGATDTQYF. Written as DNA, the CDR3 is TGTGCCAGCAGCCCAACTAGCGGGGCCACAGATACGCAGTATTTT. The chain uses TRBV7-7 and TRBJ2-3; 10 bases are shared with TRBD2. CDR3 size: 15 residues. Trimming at V came to 5 bases and at J to 2 bases, leaving 4 bases not matched to a gene. Per germline, CDR1 SSHAT and CDR2 FNYEAQ (reference sequence).

V and J are TRBV28 and TRBJ2-5; TRBD2 matches at 7 bases. J lost 2 bases, V lost 4 bases, and 13 bases had no gene match. Germline V gives CDR1 MDHEN, CDR2 SYDVKM. The CDR3 spans 17 residues. The chain's CDR3 is CASSSPLGRGTQETQYF. CDR3 DNA: TGTGCCAGCAGTTCCCCCCTGGGGCGGGGGACTCAAGAGACCCAGTACTTC.

The chain uses TRBV7-2 and TRBJ1-4; 8 nucleotides agree with TRBD1. The V gene's germline CDR1 is SGHTA and CDR2 FQGNSA. Unmatched junction bases numbered 4, after V lost 5 bases and J lost 8 bases. The length of the CDR3 is 13 residues. The CDR3 nucleotides are TGTGCCAGCAGCCAACACAGGGGGGAAAAACTGTTTTTT. This translates into CASSQHRGEKLFF. The variable domain in full, with the rest retrieved from reference TRBV7-2 and TRBJ1-4, is GAGVSQSPSNKVTEKGKDVELRCDPISGHTALYWYRQSLGQGLEFLIYFQGNSAPDKSGLPSDRFSAERTGGSVSTLTIQRTQQEDSAVYLCASSQHRGEKLFFGSGTQLSVL.

The V gene is TRBV4-3, the J gene TRBJ1-3, with D possibly TRBD1 on 5 matching bases. The CDR3 length is 18 residues. V was cut by 0 bases and J by 1 base, with 16 bases left in between. Per the germline V gene, CDR1 is LGHNA and CDR2 is YSLEER. The CDR3 reads CASSQDWSGGISGNTIYF. DNA of the CDR3: TGCGCCAGCAGCCAAGATTGGTCGGGGGGGATATCTGGAAACACCATATATTTT.